This TCR beta chain was sequenced during a study of blood T cell repertoires in COVID-19. TCRdb's table, derived via immunoSEQ multiplex PCR, lists solely in-frame clones and lacks some. The data contain tens of thousands of clones, 70% to 80% of them singletons. This clone was seen at least ten times. CDR1 and CDR2 (germline): MNHEY, SMNVEV (reference sequence). V dropped 5 bases and J dropped 4; count of bases not matched to a gene: 9. The CDR3 loop spans 15 amino acids. Material for sequencing was peripheral blood. This TCR was recovered from a man aged 45-60 years with active or convalescent COVID-19. J is TRBJ2-7 and V is TRBV27; TRBD1 matches 9 bases. The CDR3 region has the DNA TGTGCCAGCAGTAAAACAGGGGGCGCGGGTTACGAGCAGTACTTC. It is translated as CASSKTGGAGYEQYF.